The 23 T cell receptor beta chains in this list originate from one sample, sequenced in a study of Ad26.COV2.S vaccination and SARS-CoV-2 variants. Treatment of the sample: roughly 18 received Ad26.COV2.S at low or high dose, single or two shots; 5 received placebo; per-sample allocation not given. Collection of the samples took place on day 63 after the first injection of vaccine or placebo. The data were produced by immunoSEQ multiplex PCR, yet TCRdb's version contains in-frame clones alone and is incomplete. Of roughly 400,000 clones listed, over 80% are singletons. The sequences come from peripheral blood, collected in a trial of Ad26.COV2.S vaccine versus placebo. These receptors came from a person aged 18-65 years who received the Ad26.COV2.S COVID-19 vaccine or a placebo.

The CDR3 is CASSQGQAYGYTF. The CDR3 nucleotides read TGTGCCAGCAGTCAGGGACAGGCCTATGGCTACACCTTC. This chain connects TRBV28 to TRBJ1-2; 8 bases line up with TRBD1. The V and J ends lost 5 bases and 4 bases, in that order; junction bases with no gene match: 3. The CDR3 is made up of 13 amino acids. Germline V gene sequence: CDR1 MDHEN, CDR2 SYDVKM.

The gene calls are TRBV2 and TRBJ1-3; 7 bases align to TRBD1. The CDR3 consists of 16 residues. Germline CDR1 and CDR2: SNHLY and FYNNEI. Trimming cost V 10 bases and J 0 bases; bases outside gene matches: 12. DNA of the CDR3: TGTGCCACAATCTCCCGGGACAGAAGCTCTGGAAACACCATATATTTT. Residues: CATISRDRSSGNTIYF.

V usage is TRBV5-6 and J usage is TRBJ1-5, with a possible D match to TRBD1 (5 bases). The V end lost 5 bases, the J end lost 6 bases, and 18 bases lay between the germline ends. CDR1 and CDR2 (germline): SGHDT, YYEEEE. This CDR3 comprises 15 residues. The CDR3 region has the DNA TGTGCCAGCAGTTTAGGGGCCTCCAGGATTCAGCCCCAGCATTTT. Its translation is CASSLGASRIQPQHF.

The chain carries TRBV4-3 and TRBJ1-4; TRBD1 is a possible D gene (5 bases). CDR3 length equals 19 residues. Germline V gives CDR1 LGHNA, CDR2 YSLEER. Trimming shortened V by 2 bases and J by 3 bases, and 22 bases separated the two germline ends. The CDR3 is CASSQPPAGGRGANEKLFF. The CDR3 coding sequence is TGCGCCAGCAGCCAACCTCCGGCGGGGGGAAGAGGGGCTAATGAAAAACTGTTTTTT.

The V call is TRBV3-1 (or the pseudogene TRBV3-2), the J call TRBJ1-4; possibly TRBD1 for D (5 bases). V lost 4 bases and J 7 bases, leaving 16 bases between the germline ends. The CDR3 contains 15 residues. The germline V gene encodes CDR1 LGHDT and CDR2 YNNKEL (reference sequence). The DNA of the CDR3 is TGTGCCAGCAGCCTCCGGGGAGGTGGGGGTGAAAAACTGTTTTTT. Its translation: CASSLRGGGGEKLFF.

The CDR3 DNA sequence: TGTGCCAGCAGCTCCGGTGGGGGGTATGAGCAGTTCTTC. Translating it yields CASSSGGGYEQFF. The V call is TRBV7-2, the J call TRBJ2-1; D possibly corresponds to TRBD2 (6 bases). Trimming cost V 4 bases and J 8 bases, with 12 bases left between them. The CDR3 extends over 13 amino acids. Germline lookup yields CDR1 SGHTA and CDR2 FQGNSA.

The chain recombines TRBV19 with TRBJ1-5; possible D gene TRBD1, 6 bases. Germline CDR1 reads LNHDA; CDR2 reads SQIVND (reference sequence). V lost 7 bases and J 6 bases, leaving 13 bases between the germline ends. The CDR3 totals 13 residues. The CDR3 reads CASTTGLPQPQHF. The CDR3 nucleotides read TGTGCCAGTACCACAGGGTTGCCTCAGCCCCAGCATTTT.

CDR3 amino acids: CASSLYAGPLNSPLHF. The CDR3 DNA sequence: TGTGCCAGCAGCTTATATGCGGGGCCCCTTAATTCACCCCTCCACTTT. The chain couples TRBV5-6 to TRBJ1-6; the D gene is possibly TRBD1 (5 bases). The CDR3 totals 16 residues. Germline V CDR1 and CDR2: SGHDT, YYEEEE. V gave up 2 bases and J gave up 6 bases, with 15 bases separating them. The full variable domain, in which reference TRBV5-6 and TRBJ1-6 provide the parts outside the CDR3, is DAGVTQSPTHLIKTRGQQVTLRCSPKSGHDTVSWYQQALGQGPQFIFQYYEEEERQRGNFPDRFSGHQFPNYSSELNVNALLLGDSALYLCASSLYAGPLNSPLHFGNGTRLTVT.

The chain uses TRBV4-1 and TRBJ2-1, with 16 nucleotides matching TRBD2. Germline CDR1 is MGHRA and CDR2 is YSYEKL. This CDR3 is built from 17 residues. J gave up 8 bases and V 4 bases, and 8 bases lay outside the gene matches. CDR3 DNA sequence: TGCGCCAGCAGCCCTTCACCGGGACTAGCGGGGGGGGATGAGCAGTTCTTC. Translation gives CASSPSPGLAGGDEQFF.

The chain employs TRBV21-1 and TRBJ2-2. TRBV21-1 is marked as a pseudogene. The CDR3 sequence is 15 residues long. The CDR3 reads CASSNIRTSTGELFF. CDR3 coding DNA: TGTGCCAGCAGCAATATAAGGACGTCCACCGGGGAGCTGTTTTTT.

The V call is TRBV6-2 or TRBV6-3, the J call TRBJ1-6; 11 nucleotides align to TRBD1. V dropped 2 bases and J dropped 10; count of bases not matched to a gene: 1. The CDR3 has 14 amino acids. From germline, CDR1 is MNHEY and CDR2 SVGEGT. Written as DNA, the CDR3 is TGTGCCAGCAGTTACGGGACAGGGGGATCACCCCTCCACTTT. Encoded protein: CASSYGTGGSPLHF.

V and J are TRBV28 and TRBJ2-5, with 11 positions matching TRBD1. The CDR3 covers 15 residues. V trimming: 4 bases; J trimming: 5 bases; junction bases outside the gene matches: 6. CDR1 is MDHEN and CDR2 is SYDVKM in the germline V gene. In DNA form, the CDR3 reads TGTGCCAGCAGTTCTCGGACAGGGGGCGGTGAGACCCAGTACTTC. As protein: CASSSRTGGGETQYF.

A single count supports this clone. One end of the junction is discordant with germline, which a read error may explain. This chain connects TRBV20-1 to TRBJ2-5; no clear D. This CDR3 spans 9 amino acids. CDR1 and CDR2 from the germline V gene are DFQATT and SNEGSKA (reference sequence). DNA of the CDR3: TGCAGTGCTGGAGAGACCCAGTACTTC. Translating it yields CSAGETQYF.

This clone came up once. V usage is TRBV3-1 (or the pseudogene TRBV3-2) and J usage is TRBJ2-3; 8 bases line up with TRBD2. Germline trimming cut 4 bases from V and 1 base from J; bases unmatched to any gene: 1. The CDR3 extends over 14 amino acids. Germline loops: CDR1 LGHDT, CDR2 YNNKEL (reference sequence). This CDR3 is CASSLSGGTDTQYF. DNA for the CDR3: TGTGCCAGCAGCCTTAGCGGGGGCACAGATACGCAGTATTTT.

This chain connects TRBV5-6 to TRBJ1-5, with a tentative D call TRBD1 (5 bases). V lost 2 bases and J 3 bases, leaving 12 bases between the germline ends. Germline CDR1 is SGHDT and CDR2 is YYEEEE. This CDR3 contains 15 residues. In DNA, the CDR3 is TGTGCCAGCAGCTTCGTTGGACAAACCAATCAGCCCCAGCATTTT. Protein product: CASSFVGQTNQPQHF.

This chain uses TRBV18 with TRBJ1-5; D is unclear. Germline V gives CDR1 KGHSH, CDR2 LQKENI. This CDR3 is 15 amino acids long. V was trimmed by 0 bases and J by 7 bases, leaving 13 bases between them. CDR3 bases: TGTGCCAGCTCACCACCCGGGCCCAGCATCCAGCCCCAGCATTTT. As protein: CASSPPGPSIQPQHF.

J is TRBJ2-2 and V is TRBV19, with 8 bases that match TRBD1. The CDR3 totals 15 residues. With V trimmed by 5 bases and J by 8 bases, 10 bases remained unmatched. Germline-derived CDR1 and CDR2 are LNHDA and SQIVND (reference sequence). The CDR3 bases are TGTGCCAGTAGTGGACGACAGGGGCATAAGGGGGAGCTGTTTTTT. It translates to CASSGRQGHKGELFF.

This clone has just one count. The chain uses TRBV5-6 and TRBJ2-1; perhaps TRBD2 as D (6 bases). This CDR3 is built from 13 residues. In germline, CDR1 is SGHDT, CDR2 YYEEEE. Between the trimmed V and J ends, which lost 2 bases and 8 bases, there was a span of 11 bases. The CDR3 protein is CASSFGGVDEQFF. CDR3 nucleotide sequence: TGTGCCAGCAGCTTCGGAGGGGTCGATGAGCAGTTCTTC.

The chain has TRBV28 and TRBJ1-4; no firm D call. Between the trimmed V and J ends, which lost 1 base and 5 bases, there was a span of 14 bases. Germline CDR1 reads MDHEN; CDR2 reads SYDVKM. This CDR3 spans 16 amino acids. The CDR3 reads CASSLSLSARNEKLFF. Here the CDR3 DNA reads TGTGCCAGCAGTTTATCTCTCAGTGCGCGAAATGAAAAACTGTTTTTT.

The chain combines TRBV28 with TRBJ2-7; D might be TRBD1 or TRBD2, each matching 7 bases. The CDR3 spans 13 residues. Trimming stripped 6 bases from V and 4 bases from J, with 13 bases between. Per the germline V gene, CDR1 is MDHEN and CDR2 is SYDVKM. DNA of the CDR3: TGTGCCAGCAGACAGGGGCGGGAGTACGAGCAGTACTTC. As protein: CASRQGREYEQYF.

CDR3 region: CAWSGSADTQYF. DNA for the CDR3: TGTGCCTGGAGTGGGTCCGCAGATACGCAGTATTTT. This sequence joins TRBV30 and TRBJ2-3; no clear D gene. Germline values: CDR1 GTSNPN, CDR2 SVGIG (reference sequence). Trimming took 1 base from V and 4 from J, leaving 6 bases between them. The CDR3 extends over 12 amino acids.

This sequence joins TRBV2 and TRBJ1-5, with TRBD1 as a possible D gene (5 bases). The CDR3 consists of 16 residues. From germline, CDR1 is SNHLY and CDR2 FYNNEI. V was cut by 0 bases and J by 3 bases, with 12 bases left in between. The CDR3 nucleotides read TGTGCCAGCAGTGAAGCGGCGGGGCCGAACAATCAGCCCCAGCATTTT. It codes for CASSEAAGPNNQPQHF.

This chain links TRBV5-1 with TRBJ1-2; D uncertain. The CDR3 extends over 12 amino acids. Germline V CDR1 and CDR2: SGHRS, YFSETQ. Deletions cut 0 bases from V and 6 bases from J, with 6 bases between. DNA for the CDR3: TGCGCCAGCAGCTTGGGGGTCCATGGCTACACCTTC. Protein sequence: CASSLGVHGYTF.